A single sample is the source of the 20 T cell receptor beta chains below, sequenced in a study of molecular identifiers for immune sequencing clone quantification. MiXCR was run by TCRdb on the PCR reads, yielding one entry per CDR3 protein. The top ten hold approximately 1% of the sample, which has more than 70,000 distinct CDR3 sequences, roughly a fifth seen once. The sequenced material came from naive CD8+ T cells from blood, with Jurkat cell RNA spiked in. Subset defined: FACS-sorted CD8+CD4-CCR7+CD45RA+ naive T cells. All receptors derive from a human donor in good health. Some libraries in this study had Jurkat cell RNA spiked in.

This clonotype has ten or more counts. The CDR3 spells CSARDFQGATTEAFF. CDR3 sequence (DNA): TGCAGTGCTAGGGATTTTCAGGGGGCTACCACTGAAGCTTTCTTT. The V and J genes are TRBV20-1 and TRBJ1-1; TRBD1 agrees at 8 bases. The CDR3 totals 15 residues. Germline V gene lookup returns CDR1 DFQATT and CDR2 SNEGSKA (reference sequence). Germline trimming cut 3 bases from V and 4 bases from J; bases unmatched to any gene: 10.

In its sample, this clonotype was seen a few times. The rearrangement links TRBV7-9 to TRBJ2-1; a possible D gene is TRBD2 (6 bases). Germline V CDR1 and CDR2: SEHNR, FQNEAQ (reference sequence). The CDR3 is 16 residues long. V lost 5 bases and J 1 base, leaving 15 bases between the germline ends. As DNA, the CDR3 is TGTGCCAGCAGCCCACCGGCGGGAACATCCTACAATGAGCAGTTCTTC. It codes for CASSPPAGTSYNEQFF.

Comments on this clonotype: An end of the junction does not agree with germline; a read error may underlie this. J is TRBJ2-7 and V is TRBV7-9, with D possibly TRBD2 on 6 matching bases. The CDR3 is 14 residues long. Germline V CDR1 and CDR2: SEHNR, FQNEAQ (reference sequence). CDR3 nucleotide sequence: TGTGCCAGCAGCTCCTTGGCGGGACCCTACGGGCAGTACTTC. Amino acid sequence: CASSSLAGPYGQYF. The entire variable domain, with the rest obtained from reference TRBV7-9 and TRBJ2-7, is as follows: DTGVSQNPRHKITKRGQNVTFRCDPISEHNRLYWYRQTLGQGPEFLTYFQNEAQLEKSRLLSDRFSAERPKGSFSTLEIQRTEQGDSAMYLCASSSLAGPYGQYFGPGTRLTVT.

Worth noting for this clonotype: A clone one base away is much larger, so this may be a read error. The chain is built from TRBV2 and TRBJ2-3; D not resolved. The CDR3 is 16 residues long. Germline V gene data show CDR1 as SNHLY and CDR2 as FYNNEI. Trimming left V 4 bases short and J 0 bases short, with 14 bases between. The CDR3 nucleotides are TGTGCCAGCAGTGGGGCTTGCGGAACTAGCACAGATACGCAGTATTTT. It yields the protein CASSGACGTSTDTQYF. Filled out from reference TRBV2 and TRBJ2-3, the complete variable domain reads EPEVTQTPSHQVTQMGQEVILRCVPISNHLYFYWYRQILGQKVEFLVSFYNNEISEKSEIFDDQFSVERPDGSNFTLKIRSTKLEDSAMYFCASSGACGTSTDTQYFGPGTRLTVL.

This clonotype was counted a few times. This may arise from a read error, as a much more abundant clone is one base away. This rearrangement joins TRBV10-3 to TRBJ2-3, with 7 bases matching TRBD2. In germline, CDR1 is ENHRY, CDR2 SYGVKD. Trimming took 2 bases from V and 0 from J; bases not matched to a gene: 5. The CDR3 length is 16 residues. This CDR3 reads CAISERGSTSTDTQYF. CDR3 in DNA: TGTGCCATCAGTGAGCGCGGGAGCACTAGCACAGATACGCAGTATTTT.

This clonotype was counted at least ten times. A read error may account for a junction end that differs from germline. In DNA form, the CDR3 reads TGTGCCAGCACCTTGGACAGGGAAGAGGTGAACACTGAAGCTTTCTTT. Translation gives CASTLDREEVNTEAFF. The chain joins TRBV5-6 to TRBJ1-1; 8 nucleotides line up with TRBD1. From germline, CDR1 is SGHDT and CDR2 YYEEEE. The CDR3 sequence is 16 residues long.

A note on this clonotype: One base away lies a much larger clone, so this may be a sequencing read error. The chain has TRBV28 and TRBJ2-1; 7 bases line up with TRBD1. Germline V gene sequence: CDR1 MDHEN, CDR2 SYDVKM. The CDR3 is 17 residues long. CDR3 sequence: CASSLARDRGYYNEQLF. The CDR3 DNA sequence: TGTGCCAGCAGTTTGGCCCGGGACAGAGGGTACTACAATGAGCAGCTCTTC.

This clonotype was counted a few times. This chain connects TRBV20-1 to TRBJ2-5, with D perhaps being TRBD1 or TRBD2 (5 bases each). V was cut by 6 bases and J by 7 bases, with 18 bases left in between. Germline V gives CDR1 DFQATT, CDR2 SNEGSKA (reference sequence). CDR3 length: 13 amino acids. The CDR3 loop reads CSARTRGEVTQYF. The CDR3 DNA sequence: TGCAGTGCAAGGACACGGGGTGAGGTGACCCAGTACTTC.

The sample holds many counts of this clonotype. The CDR3 is CASSPSAASTDTQYF. CDR3 nucleotides: TGTGCCAGCTCACCGTCAGCGGCTAGCACAGATACGCAGTATTTT. The chain combines TRBV18 with TRBJ2-3; TRBD2 might be the D (5 bases). Germline V CDR1 and CDR2: KGHSH, LQKENI. The CDR3 covers 15 residues. Deletions cut 3 bases from V and 0 bases from J, with 10 bases between.

For this clonotype: A read error may be the cause here, since a much bigger clone is one base away. The V gene is TRBV19, the J gene TRBJ2-7; D may be TRBD1 or TRBD2 (5 bases each). CDR1 LNHDA and CDR2 SQIVND come from the germline V gene (reference sequence). Trimming pared 4 bases from V and 3 bases from J, leaving 16 bases between. The CDR3 contains 15 residues. The CDR3 protein is CASSTTGTGIYEQYF. The CDR3 DNA is TGTGCCAGTAGTACCACCGGGACGGGGATCTACGAGCAGTACTTC.

This clonotype was seen at least ten times. The chain links TRBV29-1 to TRBJ2-2; tentative D call: TRBD2 (6 bases). V shed 7 bases and J shed 10 bases, with 19 bases lying between them. The CDR3 loop spans 13 amino acids. CDR1 is SQVTM and CDR2 is ANQGSEA in the germline V gene. CDR3 DNA sequence: TGCAGCGCACAAGTGGCGGGGACCCAGGAGCTGTTTTTT. It yields the protein CSAQVAGTQELFF.

This clonotype was seen ten or more times. V is TRBV5-1 and J is TRBJ2-3; 8 bases fit TRBD1. Trimming removed 3 bases from V and 2 bases from J; junction bases left unmatched: 2. Per germline, CDR1 SGHRS and CDR2 YFSETQ. The CDR3 loop spans 14 amino acids. CDR3 sequence (DNA): TGCGCCAGCAGCTGGACAGGGATCACAGATACGCAGTATTTT. It codes for CASSWTGITDTQYF.

This clonotype was seen repeatedly, ten times or more. The chain joins TRBV25-1 to TRBJ2-7; D gene unclear. Germline CDR1 MGHDK, CDR2 SYGVNS. This CDR3 is 12 amino acids long. Trimming took 3 bases from V and 4 from J, leaving 7 bases between them. The CDR3 DNA sequence: TGTGCCAGCAGTGAGCGCGAGTACGAGCAGTACTTC. Its translation: CASSEREYEQYF.

CDR3 sequence: CASSQFYPPGFDSPLHF. The CDR3 DNA sequence: TGTGCCAGCAGCCAATTCTACCCCCCCGGGTTTGATTCACCCCTCCACTTT. This sequence joins TRBV14 and TRBJ1-6; D is ambiguous. The germline gives CDR1 SGHDN, CDR2 FVKESK. V was pared by 2 bases and J by 8 bases, with 19 bases between. This CDR3 contains 17 residues. The entire variable domain, with the rest obtained from reference TRBV14 and TRBJ1-6, is as follows: EAGVTQFPSHSVIEKGQTVTLRCDPISGHDNLYWYRRVMGKEIKFLLHFVKESKQDESGMPNNRFLAERTGGTYSTLKVQPAELEDSGVYFCASSQFYPPGFDSPLHFGNGTRLTVT.

The CDR3 here is CASSSSWGDRGHEQYF. CDR3 nucleotide sequence: TGTGCCAGCAGCTCATCGTGGGGGGACAGGGGGCACGAGCAGTACTTC. V usage is TRBV11-2 and J usage is TRBJ2-7, with 12 bases fitting TRBD1. After removal of 4 bases from V and 5 bases from J, the junction contained 9 bases not matched to a gene. The CDR3 contains 16 residues. Germline V lookup: CDR1 SGHAT, CDR2 FQNNGV.

Turning to this clonotype: This may come from a read error, since a much larger clone is one base off. The V and J genes are TRBV7-9 and TRBJ1-1; no clear D gene. This CDR3 is 13 amino acids long. The germline V gene encodes CDR1 SEHNR and CDR2 FQNEAQ (reference sequence). The CDR3 region is CASSQGLNTEALF. The CDR3 DNA reads TGTGCCAGCAGCCAAGGACTGAACACTGAAGCTCTCTTT. The full variable domain, its missing parts supplied by reference TRBV7-9 and TRBJ1-1, is DTGVSQNPRHKITKRGQNVTFRCDPISEHNRLYWYRQTLGQGPEFLTYFQNEAQLEKSRLLSDRFSAERPKGSFSTLEIQRTEQGDSAMYLCASSQGLNTEALFGQGTRLTVV.

This clonotype was seen more than once but under ten times. The rearrangement joins TRBV24-1 to TRBJ1-5, with D possibly TRBD1 on 5 matching bases. CDR3 length: 13 residues. The germline V and J ends were trimmed by 9 bases and 6 bases, with 14 bases remaining between them. The germline V gene encodes CDR1 KGHDR and CDR2 SFDVKD. CDR3: CATRAGDGQPQHF. In DNA, the CDR3 is TGTGCCACCCGTGCGGGGGACGGTCAGCCCCAGCATTTT.

This clonotype was seen repeatedly, ten times or more. V and J are TRBV28 and TRBJ2-7; 10 bases agree with TRBD2. Germline V CDR1 and CDR2: MDHEN, SYDVKM. Germline trimming cut 2 bases from V and 1 base from J; bases unmatched to any gene: 2. The CDR3 runs 15 residues. CDR3 coding DNA: TGTGCCAGCAGTTTAATACTAGCGGGATCCTACGAGCAGTACTTC. This encodes CASSLILAGSYEQYF.

This clonotype was detected a few times. V gene TRBV4-1 combines with J gene TRBJ2-3, with TRBD1 matching over 7 bases. The CDR3 is made up of 16 amino acids. CDR1 MGHRA and CDR2 YSYEKL come from the germline V gene. V lost 3 bases and J lost 3; bases outside the gene matches: 9. The DNA of the CDR3 is TGCGCCAGCAGCCACCCCCAGGGGGTGGTAACAGATACGCAGTATTTT. It codes for CASSHPQGVVTDTQYF.

This clonotype appeared many times. The rearrangement uses TRBV28 and TRBJ2-5; no clear D. The V and J ends lost 2 bases and 2 bases respectively, with 9 bases between them. The CDR3 runs to 14 residues. CDR1 is MDHEN, CDR2 SYDVKM, per germline. The CDR3 reads CASSLILGQETQYF. CDR3 DNA sequence: TGTGCCAGCAGTTTAATCTTGGGTCAAGAGACCCAGTACTTC.